The 31 T cell receptor beta chains given below trace back to one sample, sequenced in a study of shared clonotypes between healthy human individuals. Naive CD8 cells were CD45RO-negative, positively selected for CCR7, excluding terminally differentiated effector memory CD45RA+ cells. Here immunoSEQ multiplex PCR was the method, and the copy in TCRdb shows in-frame clones only, minus some. The data contain roughly 850,000 clones, about 96% of them singletons. Sample: naive CD8+ T cells sorted from blood. The source of these receptors is a man aged 25 to 40 in good health.

J is TRBJ2-7 and V is TRBV27, with D tentatively TRBD1 (6 bases). V was clipped by 6 bases and J by 3 bases, with 18 bases between them. Germline CDR1 reads MNHEY; CDR2 reads SMNVEV (reference sequence). The CDR3 totals 15 residues. CDR3 protein: CASRTLGTSLYEQYF. In DNA, the CDR3 is TGTGCCAGCAGAACCCTTGGGACAAGTCTCTACGAGCAGTACTTC.

The J gene is TRBJ2-3, the V gene TRBV29-1; 11 bases fit TRBD2. J was trimmed by 4 bases and V by 0 bases; bases with no gene match: 3. This CDR3 is 15 amino acids long. The germline gives CDR1 SQVTM, CDR2 ANQGSEA. The CDR3 here is CSVEDRLAGPDTQYF. The CDR3 DNA is TGCAGCGTTGAAGACCGACTAGCGGGACCAGATACGCAGTATTTT.

CDR3 nucleotides: TGTGCCAGCAGCTTACCGGGAAGGAACTACGAGCAGTACTTC. This encodes CASSLPGRNYEQYF. The chain combines TRBV7-9 with TRBJ2-7; tentatively, D is TRBD2 (5 bases). This CDR3 has 14 residues. Trimming took off 2 bases at V and 3 bases at J, with 11 bases between the two ends. Germline-derived CDR1 and CDR2 are SEHNR and FQNEAQ (reference sequence).

This clone was seen just once. This chain links TRBV7-9 with TRBJ2-7, with 10 bases matching TRBD2. CDR3 length: 14 amino acids. The trim removed 5 bases at V and 6 bases at J, leaving 7 bases unmatched. CDR1 and CDR2 from the germline V gene are SEHNR and FQNEAQ (reference sequence). CDR3 loop: CASSPSGRAGEQYF. In DNA, the CDR3 is TGTGCCAGCAGCCCGAGCGGGAGGGCCGGCGAGCAGTACTTC.

V is TRBV21-1 and J is TRBJ1-5. TRBV21-1 is assigned pseudogene status. This CDR3 has 20 residues. The chain's CDR3 is CASSKFGNAVGGADNQPQHF. Here the CDR3 DNA reads TGTGCCAGCAGCAAATTCGGGAATGCTGTGGGAGGGGCTGACAATCAGCCCCAGCATTTT.

This chain uses TRBV7-3 with TRBJ2-5; D not resolved. With 1 base removed from V and 5 bases from J, the gap between germline ends came to 14 bases. The CDR3 totals 15 residues. Germline V gene sequence: CDR1 SGHTA, CDR2 FQGTGA. CDR3 residues: CASSLIGQDRETQYF. The CDR3 DNA reads TGTGCCAGCAGCTTAATCGGCCAGGACCGGGAGACCCAGTACTTC.

This clone was detected only once. The chain combines TRBV6-5 with TRBJ1-5; 8 bases match TRBD1. V trimming: 2 bases; J trimming: 6 bases; junction bases outside the gene matches: 6. The CDR3 runs to 15 residues. Germline V CDR1 and CDR2: MNHEY, SVGAGI. Written as DNA, the CDR3 is TGTGCCAGCAGTTACGGACAGGGTGTGGGTCAGCCCCAGCATTTT. Protein product: CASSYGQGVGQPQHF.

As concerns this clone: The junction departs from germline at one end; a sequencing error may be responsible. The V gene is TRBV7-9, the J gene TRBJ2-1, with 9 bases identical to TRBD2. The germline gives CDR1 SEHNR, CDR2 FQNEAQ (reference sequence). The CDR3 is made up of 12 amino acids. The CDR3 DNA sequence: TGTGCCAGCAGCCTAGCGGGGCATGAGCAGTTCTTC. Translation gives CASSLAGHEQFF. The full variable domain, rest sourced from reference TRBV7-9 and TRBJ2-1, is DTGVSQNPRHKITKRGQNVTFRCDPISEHNRLYWYRQTLGQGPEFLTYFQNEAQLEKSRLLSDRFSAERPKGSFSTLEIQRTEQGDSAMYLCASSLAGHEQFFGPGTRLTVL.

This rearrangement joins TRBV27 to TRBJ2-7, with 12 bases fitting TRBD2. This CDR3 has 18 residues. The junction had 13 bases not matched to a gene; V was cut back by 4 bases and J by 3 bases. Germline assignment: CDR1 MNHEY and CDR2 SMNVEV (reference sequence). This chain's CDR3 is CASSSLSPPTSGSYEQYF. CDR3 coding DNA: TGTGCCAGCAGTTCCCTCTCCCCCCCGACTAGCGGGAGCTACGAGCAGTACTTC.

The chain links TRBV28 to TRBJ2-3, with D perhaps matching TRBD1 or TRBD2 (5 bases each). This CDR3 has 17 residues. Looked up from germline, CDR1 is MDHEN and CDR2 is SYDVKM. Trimming took 2 bases from V and 0 from J, leaving 15 bases between them. CDR3 bases: TGTGCCAGCAGTTTAAGGACATTAAGCGGCAGCACAGATACGCAGTATTTT. Protein product: CASSLRTLSGSTDTQYF.

The chain carries TRBV7-9 and TRBJ1-2; D possibly corresponds to TRBD1 (5 bases). V lost 2 bases to trimming and J lost 5 bases, with 12 bases between them. This CDR3 is 14 amino acids long. Germline V gene data show CDR1 as SEHNR and CDR2 as FQNEAQ (reference sequence). CDR3 bases: TGTGCCAGCAGCTTAAGCACGACAGCATATGGCTACACCTTC. Translating gives CASSLSTTAYGYTF.

This chain joins TRBV18 and TRBJ2-2; D is ambiguous. With 0 bases removed from V and 2 bases from J, the gap between germline ends came to 7 bases. Germline lookup yields CDR1 KGHSH and CDR2 LQKENI. The CDR3 covers 15 residues. For the CDR3, the DNA is TGTGCCAGCTCACCACCGACGGAAAACACCGGGGAGCTGTTTTTT. The encoded protein is CASSPPTENTGELFF.

This chain joins TRBV15 and TRBJ2-1; no clear D gene. Germline assignment: CDR1 LNHNV and CDR2 YYDKDF (reference sequence). The V end was cut by 0 bases, the J end by 0 bases, with 9 bases between. CDR3 length: 16 residues. In nucleotides, the CDR3 is TGTGCCACCAGCAGAGATCGAATAGACTCCTACAATGAGCAGTTCTTC. This sequence encodes CATSRDRIDSYNEQFF.

The chain has TRBV9 and TRBJ1-2; 7 bases match TRBD1. Germline V gene lookup returns CDR1 SGDLS and CDR2 YYNGEE. V shed 3 bases, J shed 4 bases, and the junction held 3 bases outside the gene matches. CDR3 length: 13 amino acids. The CDR3 reads CASSARDSYGYTF. The CDR3 DNA sequence: TGTGCCAGCAGCGCCCGGGACAGCTATGGCTACACCTTC.

About this clone: The sample has other DNA sequences that encode this CDR3 too. The chain combines TRBV4-3 with TRBJ1-4, with 10 bases aligning to TRBD1. The CDR3 covers 16 residues. Germline values: CDR1 LGHNA, CDR2 YSLEER. Germline trimming cut 0 bases from V and 10 bases from J; bases unmatched to any gene: 8. The CDR3 protein is CASSQDGGTGEGKLFF. The CDR3 DNA reads TGCGCCAGCAGCCAAGATGGCGGGACAGGGGAGGGAAAACTGTTTTTT.

This sequence joins TRBV19 and TRBJ2-2, with 13 bases fitting TRBD2. This CDR3 contains 14 residues. The germline CDR1 and CDR2 sequences are LNHDA and SQIVND (reference sequence). J gave up 7 bases and V 11 bases, and 7 bases lay outside the gene matches. CDR3 residues: CASGLAGVSGELFF. CDR3 nucleotide sequence: TGTGCCTCTGGACTAGCGGGAGTCAGCGGGGAGCTGTTTTTT.

The V and J genes are TRBV13 and TRBJ1-4; 7 bases are a match to TRBD1. This CDR3 spans 15 amino acids. Germline CDR1 is PRHDT and CDR2 is FYEKMQ (reference sequence). After removal of 3 bases from V and 9 bases from J, the junction contained 10 bases not matched to a gene. The DNA of the CDR3 is TGTGCCAGCAGCTTGCGCAGGGGGTCCGGGCAAAAACTGTTTTTT. Translating it yields CASSLRRGSGQKLFF.

This clone was found once. The rearrangement links TRBV27 to TRBJ1-5; D remains unclear. Trimming stripped 5 bases from V and 2 bases from J, with 10 bases between. CDR3 length: 14 amino acids. Looked up from germline, CDR1 is MNHEY and CDR2 is SMNVEV (reference sequence). CDR3 bases: TGTGCCAGCAGTATCCGGGCGGGCAATCAGCCCCAGCATTTT. Protein sequence: CASSIRAGNQPQHF.

This clone showed up just once. V usage is TRBV13 and J usage is TRBJ1-2; D unclear. Germline V gene sequence: CDR1 PRHDT, CDR2 FYEKMQ (reference sequence). This CDR3 comprises 13 residues. Deletions cut 1 base from V and 6 bases from J, with 9 bases between. The CDR3 DNA reads TGTGCCAGCAGCTTAGTAAGAGGGAATGGCTACACCTTC. Its translation is CASSLVRGNGYTF.

The CDR3 coding sequence is TGTGCCAGCAGGACATGGGACTACTCTTACAATGAGCAGTTCTTC. Translating gives CASRTWDYSYNEQFF. The chain couples TRBV5-6 to TRBJ2-1; 7 bases match TRBD2. There are 15 residues in the CDR3. V was clipped by 5 bases and J by 4 bases; unmatched bases: 9. The germline gives CDR1 SGHDT, CDR2 YYEEEE.

The rearrangement joins TRBV27 to TRBJ2-5; a weak D match, TRBD1 (6 bases). The V and J ends lost 5 bases and 5 bases respectively, with 15 bases between them. This CDR3 contains 14 residues. CDR1 is MNHEY, CDR2 SMNVEV, per germline (reference sequence). This chain's CDR3 is CASSPYTGHETQYF. As DNA, the CDR3 is TGTGCCAGCAGTCCCTATACAGGGCATGAGACCCAGTACTTC.

This chain links TRBV28 with TRBJ1-2, with D tentatively TRBD1 (6 bases). The CDR3 spans 15 residues. CDR1 and CDR2 from the germline V gene are MDHEN and SYDVKM. Trimming left V 6 bases short and J 7 bases short, with 21 bases between. CDR3 protein: CASSFPPGQRAGYTF. The CDR3 DNA reads TGTGCCAGCAGCTTTCCCCCGGGACAACGCGCTGGCTACACCTTC.

This chain connects TRBV7-9 to TRBJ2-1, with no clear D. CDR1 is SEHNR, CDR2 FQNEAQ, per germline (reference sequence). The V gene lost 1 base and the J gene lost 7 bases, with 8 bases spanning the gap. The CDR3 sequence is 13 residues long. The CDR3 here is CASSLGLHNEQFF. For the CDR3, the DNA is TGTGCCAGCAGCTTAGGGCTTCATAATGAGCAGTTCTTC.

The rearrangement links TRBV18 to TRBJ2-1; D is uncertain. V dropped 5 bases and J dropped 5 bases, with 10 bases sitting between them. Germline V CDR1 and CDR2: KGHSH, LQKENI. The CDR3 contains 13 residues. CDR3 residues: CASSTDGNNEQFF. The CDR3 DNA follows: TGTGCCAGCTCAACGGACGGAAACAATGAGCAGTTCTTC.

The V gene is TRBV30, the J gene TRBJ2-7; 7 bases are shared with TRBD2. With V trimmed by 0 bases and J by 4 bases, 6 bases remained unmatched. The CDR3 has 14 residues. CDR1 GTSNPN and CDR2 SVGIG come from the germline V gene (reference sequence). CDR3 nucleotide sequence: TGTGCCTGGAGTGTGGCGGGAGTGGAGTACGAGCAGTACTTC. Residues: CAWSVAGVEYEQYF.

Only one count was recorded for this clone. CDR3 sequence: CASSLRLNANYGYTF. In DNA form, the CDR3 reads TGTGCCAGCAGCTTGAGACTTAACGCTAACTATGGCTACACCTTC. J is TRBJ1-2 and V is TRBV5-5; D remains unclear. This CDR3 has 15 residues. Looked up from germline, CDR1 is SGHKS and CDR2 is YYEKEE (reference sequence). Deletions cut 1 base from V and 0 bases from J, with 10 bases between.

This rearrangement joins TRBV27 to TRBJ2-1, with TRBD2 as a possible D gene (6 bases). This CDR3 has 16 amino acids. The germline gives CDR1 MNHEY, CDR2 SMNVEV (reference sequence). Trimming removed 0 bases at V and 4 bases at J, with 13 bases between. CDR3 amino acids: CASSLSSLAQYNEQFF. Written as DNA, the CDR3 is TGTGCCAGCAGTTTATCTTCCCTAGCGCAATACAATGAGCAGTTCTTC.

This clone was recorded only once. The chain has TRBV5-6 and TRBJ2-2, with TRBD2 matching 7 bases. V lost 4 bases and J lost 4; bases outside the gene matches: 4. Germline loops: CDR1 SGHDT, CDR2 YYEEEE. This CDR3 spans 14 amino acids. Written as DNA, the CDR3 is TGTGCCAGCAGCCATTCGGGAGGCACCGGGGAGCTGTTTTTT. It translates to CASSHSGGTGELFF.

The rearrangement uses TRBV4-3 and TRBJ1-5; the D is unclear. This CDR3 region has 15 residues. With 5 bases removed from V and 2 bases from J, the gap between germline ends came to 13 bases. Per germline, CDR1 LGHNA and CDR2 YSLEER. CDR3 DNA sequence: TGCGCCAGCAGCTCTACAGTCTCCGGCAATCAGCCCCAGCATTTT. Residues: CASSSTVSGNQPQHF.

V and J are TRBV7-2 and TRBJ1-3; weak D call: TRBD1 (5 bases). This CDR3 contains 14 residues. The V end was cut by 1 base, the J end by 4 bases, with 8 bases between. Germline assignment: CDR1 SGHTA and CDR2 FQGNSA. The chain's CDR3 is CASSLGQPGNTIYF. As DNA, the CDR3 is TGTGCCAGCAGCTTAGGACAGCCAGGAAACACCATATATTTT.

This chain connects TRBV9 to TRBJ2-3; TRBD2 aligns across 8 bases. The CDR3 contains 17 residues. Germline V CDR1 and CDR2: SGDLS, YYNGEE. Trimming took 0 bases from V and 1 from J; bases not matched to a gene: 7. CDR3 residues: CASSVGGTRVRTDTQYF. CDR3 bases: TGTGCCAGCAGCGTAGGCGGGACTAGGGTTCGCACAGATACGCAGTATTTT.